Listed here are 15 T cell receptor beta chains from one sample, sequenced in a study of cytomegalovirus exposure and HLA in healthy donors. Method: immunoSEQ multiplex PCR; TCRdb's copy keeps in-frame clones and lacks some. The repertoire includes some 130,000 clones, roughly four fifths of them detected once, and about 32% sits in the top ten. Input material: PBMCs. All receptors derive from a man aged 25 to 45 in good health and CMV-seropositive.

This clone was detected a few times. The gene calls are TRBV10-3 and TRBJ1-6, with TRBD1 identical over 7 bases. This CDR3 contains 15 residues. V lost 6 bases and J lost 8; bases outside the gene matches: 10. From germline, CDR1 is ENHRY and CDR2 SYGVKD. The CDR3 sequence: CAIRGQPRVDSPLHF. CDR3 sequence (DNA): TGTGCCATCAGGGGACAGCCCAGGGTTGATTCACCCCTCCACTTT.

V usage is TRBV11-3 and J usage is TRBJ2-7, with D perhaps TRBD2 (6 bases). V shed 3 bases and J shed 6 bases, with 12 bases lying between them. Germline assignment: CDR1 SGHNT and CDR2 YENEEA. The CDR3 extends over 13 amino acids. CDR3 sequence (DNA): TGTGCCAGCAGCTTCGGTTTGGGAGGCGAGCAGTACTTC. Its translation: CASSFGLGGEQYF. Drawing the rest from reference TRBV11-3 and TRBJ2-7, the complete variable domain is EAGVVQSPRYKIIEKKQPVAFWCNPISGHNTLYWYLQNLGQGPELLIRYENEEAVDDSQLPKDRFSAERLKGVDSTLKIQPAELGDSAVYLCASSFGLGGEQYFGPGTRLTVT.

The rearrangement joins TRBV2 to TRBJ2-1; D is uncertain. Germline V CDR1 and CDR2: SNHLY, FYNNEI. The CDR3 has 15 amino acids. V was clipped by 3 bases and J by 3 bases, with 12 bases between them. The DNA of the CDR3 is TGTGCCAGCAGTGAGTTAGGAGCCAACTACAATGAGCAGTTCTTC. This gives the protein CASSELGANYNEQFF. The whole variable domain, filled in from reference TRBV2 and TRBJ2-1, reads EPEVTQTPSHQVTQMGQEVILRCVPISNHLYFYWYRQILGQKVEFLVSFYNNEISEKSEIFDDQFSVERPDGSNFTLKIRSTKLEDSAMYFCASSELGANYNEQFFGPGTRLTVL.

The gene calls are TRBV29-1 and TRBJ2-5; 9 nucleotides agree with TRBD2. V lost 3 bases to trimming and J lost 5 bases; unmatched junction nucleotides: 1. Germline V gives CDR1 SQVTM, CDR2 ANQGSEA. The CDR3 is 12 amino acids. The CDR3 loop reads CSVESGGETQYF. As DNA, the CDR3 is TGCAGCGTTGAGAGCGGGGGGGAGACCCAGTACTTC.

The chain combines TRBV4-1 with TRBJ2-7; D ambiguous. The ends were cut back, 0 bases at V and 0 bases at J, with 18 bases in the middle. CDR1 and CDR2 (germline): MGHRA, YSYEKL. The CDR3 is 18 residues long. The CDR3 coding sequence is TGCGCCAGCAGCCAAGATCGGCCAGGTCTAACCCTCTCCTACGAGCAGTACTTC. Protein product: CASSQDRPGLTLSYEQYF.

The chain couples TRBV9 to TRBJ1-3, with 8 bases lining up with TRBD1. Germline lookup yields CDR1 SGDLS and CDR2 YYNGEE. This CDR3 region has 15 residues. The ends lost 3 bases at V and 4 bases at J; junction bases unmatched: 6. The CDR3 DNA reads as TGTGCCAGCAGCGGAGGGGGGACAGGAGGAAACACCATATATTTT. Protein: CASSGGGTGGNTIYF.

This chain links TRBV9 with TRBJ2-2; TRBD2 is a possible D gene (5 bases). Germline CDR1 reads SGDLS; CDR2 reads YYNGEE. V lost 5 bases and J lost 4, with 9 bases in between. This CDR3 has 13 residues. CDR3 amino acids: CASRRDLTGELFF. In DNA, the CDR3 is TGTGCCAGCAGGAGGGATCTCACCGGGGAGCTGTTTTTT.

This clone was seen more than once but under ten times. The V and J genes are TRBV5-1 and TRBJ1-6, with D tentatively TRBD1 (5 bases). Looked up from germline, CDR1 is SGHRS and CDR2 is YFSETQ. The CDR3 has 14 amino acids. V was shortened by 4 bases and J by 9 bases, with 14 bases between the two germline ends. CDR3 loop: CASSGGYGVSPLHF. For the CDR3, the DNA is TGCGCCAGCAGCGGGGGGTACGGGGTTTCACCCCTCCACTTT.

This chain connects TRBV2 to TRBJ2-5; D is ambiguous. This CDR3 has 13 amino acids. Germline V gene sequence: CDR1 SNHLY, CDR2 FYNNEI. V shed 2 bases and J shed 2 bases, with 6 bases lying between them. The CDR3 DNA follows: TGTGCCAGCAGTGAATCAGGTCAAGAGACCCAGTACTTC. This sequence encodes CASSESGQETQYF.

This rearrangement joins TRBV19 to TRBJ1-1, with 7 bases lining up with TRBD1. CDR3 length equals 18 residues. Germline V CDR1 and CDR2: LNHDA, SQIVND (reference sequence). With V trimmed by 1 base and J by 3 bases, 14 bases remained unmatched. The CDR3 loop is CASSIGGGRGLEDTEAFF. DNA for the CDR3: TGTGCCAGTAGTATAGGAGGGGGCAGGGGCCTGGAGGACACTGAAGCTTTCTTT.

The CDR3 sequence is CASSSTGTSGRDEQFF. The CDR3 region has the DNA TGTGCCAGCAGCTCTACCGGGACTAGCGGGAGGGATGAGCAGTTCTTC. J is TRBJ2-1 and V is TRBV7-3; the match to TRBD2 covers 16 bases. The CDR3 runs 16 residues. The trim removed 4 bases at V and 8 bases at J, leaving 5 bases unmatched. From germline, CDR1 is SGHTA and CDR2 FQGTGA. The full variable domain, its missing parts supplied by reference TRBV7-3 and TRBJ2-1, is GAGVSQTPSNKVTEKGKYVELRCDPISGHTALYWYRQSLGQGPEFLIYFQGTGAADDSGLPNDRFFAVRPEGSVSTLKIQRTERGDSAVYLCASSSTGTSGRDEQFFGPGTRLTVL.

This clone turned up a few times. The chain links TRBV2 to TRBJ1-2; no clear D gene. V shed 1 base and J shed 9 bases, with 12 bases lying between them. Germline CDR1 SNHLY, CDR2 FYNNEI. This CDR3 has 13 amino acids. The CDR3 DNA reads as TGTGCCAGCAGTGAAGGTTCGGGTTTTCGCTACACCTTC. Its translation is CASSEGSGFRYTF.

The chain recombines TRBV27 with TRBJ1-2; 7 nucleotides agree with TRBD1. This CDR3 is 14 amino acids long. V lost 4 bases and J lost 8; bases outside the gene matches: 10. The V gene's germline CDR1 is MNHEY and CDR2 SMNVEV (reference sequence). The CDR3 DNA reads as TGTGCCAGCAGTTCCACAGGGGACCGTAGGGGCTACACCTTC. It translates to CASSSTGDRRGYTF.

The rearrangement links TRBV30 to TRBJ2-3, with 16 nucleotides matching TRBD2. V shed 3 bases, J shed 0 bases, and the junction held 3 bases outside the gene matches. The CDR3 is made up of 17 amino acids. Germline values: CDR1 GTSNPN, CDR2 SVGIG (reference sequence). CDR3 region: CAWRGTSGRASTDTQYF. CDR3 DNA: TGTGCCTGGAGGGGGACTAGCGGGAGGGCTAGCACAGATACGCAGTATTTT.

This clone was observed once. The chain joins TRBV27 to TRBJ2-1; D is unclear. Trimming shortened V by 6 bases and J by 5 bases, and 14 bases separated the two germline ends. Germline V CDR1 and CDR2: MNHEY, SMNVEV (reference sequence). The CDR3 extends over 14 amino acids. Here the CDR3 reads CASRYRSHNNEQFF. The CDR3 region has the DNA TGTGCCAGCAGATACAGAAGTCATAACAATGAGCAGTTCTTC.